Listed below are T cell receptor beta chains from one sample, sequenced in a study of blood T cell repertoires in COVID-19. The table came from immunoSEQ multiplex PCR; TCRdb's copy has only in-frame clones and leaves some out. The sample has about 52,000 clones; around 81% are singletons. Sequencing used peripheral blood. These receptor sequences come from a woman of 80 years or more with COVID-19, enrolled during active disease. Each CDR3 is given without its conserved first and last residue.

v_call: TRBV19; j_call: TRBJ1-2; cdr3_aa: ASSVPGQVRGYT
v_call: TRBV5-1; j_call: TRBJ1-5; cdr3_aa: ASSLAAGKDQPQH
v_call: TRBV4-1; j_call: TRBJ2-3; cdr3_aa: ASSQDTGRLADTQY
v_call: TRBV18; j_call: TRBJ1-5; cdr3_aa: ASSPETGLLNQPQH
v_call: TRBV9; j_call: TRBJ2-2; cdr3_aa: ASSKIASFTGELF
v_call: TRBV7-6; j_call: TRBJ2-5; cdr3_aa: ASSLIGGGRETQY
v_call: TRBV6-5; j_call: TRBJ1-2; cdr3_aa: ASSSGVAGYT
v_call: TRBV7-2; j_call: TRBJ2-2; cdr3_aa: ASSEVPGMNTGELF
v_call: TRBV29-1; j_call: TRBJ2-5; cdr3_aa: SAGRAGETQY
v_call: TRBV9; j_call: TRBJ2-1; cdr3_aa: ASSVQGLPYNEQF
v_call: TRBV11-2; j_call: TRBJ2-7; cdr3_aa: ASSLVGGYEQY
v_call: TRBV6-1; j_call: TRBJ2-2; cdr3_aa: ASSERRTNTGELF
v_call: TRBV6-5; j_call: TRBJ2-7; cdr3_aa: ASSSRRQGSSYEQY
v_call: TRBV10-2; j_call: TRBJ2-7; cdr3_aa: ASSLTSGSYEQY
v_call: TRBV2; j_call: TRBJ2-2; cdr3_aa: ASSPQWFGELF
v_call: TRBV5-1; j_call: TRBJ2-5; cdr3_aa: ASSRQETQY
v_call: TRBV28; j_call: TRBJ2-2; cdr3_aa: ASSLRLAVGELF